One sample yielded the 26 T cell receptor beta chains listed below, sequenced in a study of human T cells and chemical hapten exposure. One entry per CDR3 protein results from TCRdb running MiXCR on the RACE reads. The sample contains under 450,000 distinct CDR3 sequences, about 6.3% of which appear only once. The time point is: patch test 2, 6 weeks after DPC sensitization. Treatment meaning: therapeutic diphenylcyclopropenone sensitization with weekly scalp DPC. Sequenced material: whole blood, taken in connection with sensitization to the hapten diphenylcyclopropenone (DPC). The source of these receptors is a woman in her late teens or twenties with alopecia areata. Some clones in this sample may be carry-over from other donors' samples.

CDR3 nucleotide sequence: TGTGCCATCAGTGTTCGCAAACTGACAGGGAACTACGAGCAGTACTTC. Amino acid sequence: CAISVRKLTGNYEQYF. The chain links TRBV10-3 to TRBJ2-7; 7 bases align to TRBD1. Germline V gene lookup returns CDR1 ENHRY and CDR2 SYGVKD. The CDR3 extends over 16 amino acids. Trimming cost V 4 bases and J 3 bases; bases outside gene matches: 12.

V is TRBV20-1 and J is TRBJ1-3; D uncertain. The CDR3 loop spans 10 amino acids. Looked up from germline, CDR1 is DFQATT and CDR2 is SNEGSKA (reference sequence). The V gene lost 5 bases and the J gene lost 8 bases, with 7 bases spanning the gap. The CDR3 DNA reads TGCAGTGCTTCGGACGACACCATATATTTT. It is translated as CSASDDTIYF.

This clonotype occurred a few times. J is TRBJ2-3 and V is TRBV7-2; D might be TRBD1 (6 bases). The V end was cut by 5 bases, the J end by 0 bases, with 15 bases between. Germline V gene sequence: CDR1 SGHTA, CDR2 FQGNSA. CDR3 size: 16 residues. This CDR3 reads CASSPARTVSTDTQYF. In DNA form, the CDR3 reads TGTGCCAGCAGCCCGGCGAGGACAGTTAGCACAGATACGCAGTATTTT.

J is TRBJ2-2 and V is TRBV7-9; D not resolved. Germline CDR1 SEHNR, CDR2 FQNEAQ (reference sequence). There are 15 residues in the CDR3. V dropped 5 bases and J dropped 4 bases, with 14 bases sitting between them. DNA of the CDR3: TGTGCCAGCAGCCAACTGAGCCCGGGCACCGGGGAGCTGTTTTTT. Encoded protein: CASSQLSPGTGELFF.

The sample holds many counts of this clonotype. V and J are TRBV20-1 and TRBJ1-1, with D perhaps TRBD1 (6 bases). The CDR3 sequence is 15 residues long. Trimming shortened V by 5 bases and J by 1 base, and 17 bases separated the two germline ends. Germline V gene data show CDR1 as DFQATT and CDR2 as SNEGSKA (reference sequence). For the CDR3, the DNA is TGCAGTGCTTTTAGTCACAGGGCTCAGAACACTGAAGCTTTCTTT. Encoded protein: CSAFSHRAQNTEAFF.

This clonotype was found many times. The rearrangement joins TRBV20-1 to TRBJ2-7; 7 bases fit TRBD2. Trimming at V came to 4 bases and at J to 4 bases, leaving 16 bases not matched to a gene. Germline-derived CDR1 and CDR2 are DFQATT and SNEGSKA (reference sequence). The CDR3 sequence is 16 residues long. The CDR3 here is CSAIDRRGSLLYEQYF. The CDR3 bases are TGCAGTGCTATCGATAGGCGGGGGAGTCTACTGTACGAGCAGTACTTC.

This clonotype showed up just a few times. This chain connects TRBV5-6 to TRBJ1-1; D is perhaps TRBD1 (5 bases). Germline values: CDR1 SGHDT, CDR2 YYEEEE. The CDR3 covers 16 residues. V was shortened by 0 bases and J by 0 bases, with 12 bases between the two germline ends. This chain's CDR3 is CASSLAGGALNTEAFF. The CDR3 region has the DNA TGTGCCAGCAGCTTGGCGGGTGGGGCTTTGAACACTGAAGCTTTCTTT.

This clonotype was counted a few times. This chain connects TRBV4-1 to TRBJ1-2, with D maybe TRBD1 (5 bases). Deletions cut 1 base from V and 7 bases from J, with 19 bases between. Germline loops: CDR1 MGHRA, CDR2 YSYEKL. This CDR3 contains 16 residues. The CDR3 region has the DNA TGCGCCAGCAGCCAAGGGTACGAGGGGCGTAGGTCTGGCTACACCTTC. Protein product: CASSQGYEGRRSGYTF.

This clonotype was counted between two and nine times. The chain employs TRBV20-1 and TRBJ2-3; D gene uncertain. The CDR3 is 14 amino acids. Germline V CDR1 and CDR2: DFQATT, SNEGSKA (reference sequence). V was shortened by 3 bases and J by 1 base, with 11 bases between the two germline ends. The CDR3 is CSASLLVGTDTQYF. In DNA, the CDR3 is TGCAGTGCTAGTCTCCTAGTCGGCACAGATACGCAGTATTTT.

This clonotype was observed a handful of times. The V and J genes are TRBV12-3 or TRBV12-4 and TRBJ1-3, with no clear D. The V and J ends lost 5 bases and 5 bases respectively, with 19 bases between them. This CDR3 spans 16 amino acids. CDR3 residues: CASSPTNPGPRNTIYF. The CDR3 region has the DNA TGTGCCAGCAGTCCTACGAATCCGGGCCCGAGAAACACCATATATTTT.

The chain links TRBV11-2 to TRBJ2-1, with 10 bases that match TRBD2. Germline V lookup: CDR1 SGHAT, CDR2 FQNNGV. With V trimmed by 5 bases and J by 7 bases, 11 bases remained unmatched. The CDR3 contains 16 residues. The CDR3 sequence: CASSEAAGGPRNEQFF. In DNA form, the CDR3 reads TGTGCCAGCAGCGAAGCAGCGGGGGGGCCCCGGAATGAGCAGTTCTTC.

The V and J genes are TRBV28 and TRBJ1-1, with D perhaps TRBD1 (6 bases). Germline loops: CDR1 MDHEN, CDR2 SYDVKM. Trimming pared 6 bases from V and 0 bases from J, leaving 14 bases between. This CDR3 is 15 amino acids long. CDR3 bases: TGTGCCAGCAGACAATATACAGGGTTGAACACTGAAGCTTTCTTT. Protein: CASRQYTGLNTEAFF.

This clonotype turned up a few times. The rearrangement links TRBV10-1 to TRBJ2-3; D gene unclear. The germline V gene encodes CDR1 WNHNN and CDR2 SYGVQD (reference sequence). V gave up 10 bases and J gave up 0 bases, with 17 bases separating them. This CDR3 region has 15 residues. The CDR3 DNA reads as TGCGCCACACCCAGGTCGGGTCCTAGCACAGATACGCAGTATTTT. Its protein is CATPRSGPSTDTQYF.

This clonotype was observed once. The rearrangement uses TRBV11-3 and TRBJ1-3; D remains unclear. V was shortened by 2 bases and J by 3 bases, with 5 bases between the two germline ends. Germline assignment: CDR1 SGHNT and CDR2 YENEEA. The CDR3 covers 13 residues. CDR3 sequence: CASSLSDGNTIYF. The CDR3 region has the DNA TGTGCCAGCAGCTTATCTGATGGAAACACCATATATTTT. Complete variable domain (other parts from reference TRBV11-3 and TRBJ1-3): EAGVVQSPRYKIIEKKQPVAFWCNPISGHNTLYWYLQNLGQGPELLIRYENEEAVDDSQLPKDRFSAERLKGVDSTLKIQPAELGDSAVYLCASSLSDGNTIYFGEGSWLTVV.

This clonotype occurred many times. The CDR3 here is CASTSSGREGSPLHF. The CDR3, as DNA: TGTGCCAGCACTTCTTCGGGGCGGGAGGGCTCACCCCTCCACTTT. This chain links TRBV12-3 or TRBV12-4 with TRBJ1-6, with D tentatively TRBD1 (5 bases). V gave up 7 bases and J gave up 10 bases, with 20 bases separating them. There are 15 residues in the CDR3.

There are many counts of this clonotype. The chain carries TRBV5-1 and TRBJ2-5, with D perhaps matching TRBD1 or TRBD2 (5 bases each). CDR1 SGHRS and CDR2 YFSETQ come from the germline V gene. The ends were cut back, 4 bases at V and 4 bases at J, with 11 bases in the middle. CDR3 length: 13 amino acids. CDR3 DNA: TGCGCCAGCAGCCGAGGGGACCGAGAGACCCAGTACTTC. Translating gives CASSRGDRETQYF.

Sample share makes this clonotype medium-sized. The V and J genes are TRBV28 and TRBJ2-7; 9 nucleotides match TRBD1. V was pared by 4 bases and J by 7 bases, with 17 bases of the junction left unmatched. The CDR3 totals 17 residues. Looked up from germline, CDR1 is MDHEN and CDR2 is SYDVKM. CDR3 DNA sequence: TGTGCCAGCAGTTCCCCTATGAAGGACAGGGGAGTTTGGGAGCAGTACTTC. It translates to CASSSPMKDRGVWEQYF.

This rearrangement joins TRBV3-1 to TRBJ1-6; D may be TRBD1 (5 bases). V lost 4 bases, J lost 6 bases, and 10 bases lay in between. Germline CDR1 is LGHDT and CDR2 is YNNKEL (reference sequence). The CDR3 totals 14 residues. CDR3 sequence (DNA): TGTGCCAGCAGCCGGACAAGCCCTAATTCACCCCTCCACTTT. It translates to CASSRTSPNSPLHF.

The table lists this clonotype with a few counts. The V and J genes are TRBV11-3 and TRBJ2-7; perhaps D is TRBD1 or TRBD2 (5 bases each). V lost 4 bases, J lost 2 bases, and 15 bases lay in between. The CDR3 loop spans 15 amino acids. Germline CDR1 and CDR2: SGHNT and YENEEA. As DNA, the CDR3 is TGTGCCAGCAGCTCGACCGGGACGGGACCCTACGAGCAGTACTTC. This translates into CASSSTGTGPYEQYF.

For the CDR3, the DNA is TGTGCCAGCAGCTTAGGGGACAGCCCGCGCACAGATACGCAGTATTTT. Translated, it gives CASSLGDSPRTDTQYF. This chain connects TRBV11-1 to TRBJ2-3; 7 positions match TRBD1. There are 16 residues in the CDR3. V shed 1 base and J 1 base; nucleotides not matched to a gene: 5. CDR1 and CDR2 from the germline V gene are SGHAT and FQDESV (reference sequence).

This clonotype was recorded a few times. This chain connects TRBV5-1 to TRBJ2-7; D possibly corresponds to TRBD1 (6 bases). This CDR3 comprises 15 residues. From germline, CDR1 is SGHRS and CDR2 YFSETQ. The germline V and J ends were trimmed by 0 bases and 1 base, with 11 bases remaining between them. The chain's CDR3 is CASSLGSDSSYEQYF. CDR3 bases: TGCGCCAGCAGCTTGGGTTCGGACAGTTCCTACGAGCAGTACTTC. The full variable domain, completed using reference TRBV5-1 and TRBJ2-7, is KAGVTQTPRYLIKTRGQQVTLSCSPISGHRSVSWYQQTPGQGLQFLFEYFSETQRNKGNFPGRFSGRQFSNSRSEMNVSTLELGDSALYLCASSLGSDSSYEQYFGPGTRLTVT.

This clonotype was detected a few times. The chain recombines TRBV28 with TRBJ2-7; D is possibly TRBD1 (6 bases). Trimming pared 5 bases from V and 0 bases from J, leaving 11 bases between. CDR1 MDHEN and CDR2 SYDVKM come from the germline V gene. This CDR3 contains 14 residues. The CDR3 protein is CASSAVGGSYEQYF. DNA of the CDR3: TGTGCCAGCAGTGCGGTAGGGGGCTCCTACGAGCAGTACTTC.

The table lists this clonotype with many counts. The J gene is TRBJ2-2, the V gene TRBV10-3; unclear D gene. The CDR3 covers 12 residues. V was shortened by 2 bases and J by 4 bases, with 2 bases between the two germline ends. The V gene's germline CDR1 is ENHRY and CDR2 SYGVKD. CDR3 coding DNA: TGTGCCATCAGTGAGGTCACCGGGGAGCTGTTTTTT. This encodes CAISEVTGELFF.

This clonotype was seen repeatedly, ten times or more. The DNA for the CDR3 is TGTGCCAGCAGCCAACAAGTACGGACAGATACGCAGTATTTT. Protein sequence: CASSQQVRTDTQYF. The V call is TRBV3-1, the J call TRBJ2-3; D uncertain. Trimming pared 2 bases from V and 3 bases from J, leaving 9 bases between. The germline V gene has CDR1 LGHDT and CDR2 YNNKEL (reference sequence). The CDR3 has 14 amino acids.

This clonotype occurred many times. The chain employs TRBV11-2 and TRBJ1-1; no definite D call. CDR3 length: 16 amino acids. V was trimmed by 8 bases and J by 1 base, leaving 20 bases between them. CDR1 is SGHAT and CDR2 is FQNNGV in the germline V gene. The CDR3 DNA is TGTGCCAGCCATACGCGGGAACCGGAACAGAACACTGAAGCTTTCTTT. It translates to CASHTREPEQNTEAFF.

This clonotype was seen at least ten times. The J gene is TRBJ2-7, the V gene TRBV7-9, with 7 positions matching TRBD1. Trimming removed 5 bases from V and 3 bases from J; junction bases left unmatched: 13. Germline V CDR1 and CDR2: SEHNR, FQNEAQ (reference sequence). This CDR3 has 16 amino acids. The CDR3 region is CASSPYSGTALYEQYF. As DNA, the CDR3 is TGTGCCAGCAGCCCCTATTCCGGGACAGCACTCTACGAGCAGTACTTC. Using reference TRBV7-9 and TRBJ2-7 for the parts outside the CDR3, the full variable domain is DTGVSQNPRHKITKRGQNVTFRCDPISEHNRLYWYRQTLGQGPEFLTYFQNEAQLEKSRLLSDRFSAERPKGSFSTLEIQRTEQGDSAMYLCASSPYSGTALYEQYFGPGTRLTVT.